This is a list of T cell receptor beta chains from one sample in a study of shared clonotypes between healthy human individuals. Clones were sequenced by immunoSEQ multiplex PCR, and TCRdb holds only the in-frame ones, with some missing. The repertoire holds about 1.1 million clones, with around 78% as singletons. The material sequenced was memory CD4+ T cells from PBMCs. The receptors derive from a man aged 18 to 30 in good health. Some clones in this sample may be carry-over from other donors' samples. Both conserved end residues are trimmed from each CDR3. The D gene is left open where the match is weak.

>TRBJ1-6|TRBV7-2|.|14
ASSFEPSFYNSPLH
>TRBJ2-3|TRBV2|.|9
ASALSDTQY
>TRBJ2-3|TRBV7-3|TRBD1|14
ASSPGTGGMGDTQY
>TRBJ1-1|TRBV2|.|12
ASSEGWGTTEAF
>TRBJ2-3|TRBV5-1|.|13
ASSDPAVGTDTQY
>TRBJ2-3|TRBV29-1|.|11
SATEGYYDTQY
>TRBJ1-2|TRBV25-1|.|11
ASSEGARTEYT
>TRBJ2-3|TRBV7-3|.|14
ASSLKGQGFGDTQY
>TRBJ1-4|TRBV5-4|.|13
ASSLGRGTNEKLF
>TRBJ1-2|TRBV28|.|11
ASSFVGFGGYT
>TRBJ1-5|TRBV18|.|13
ASSPGTQANQPQH
>TRBJ1-3|TRBV5-6|TRBD1|12
ASSLGTGGNTIY
>TRBJ1-5|TRBV27|.|11
ASSSQGRGPQH
>TRBJ1-1|TRBV5-4|TRBD1|12
ASSVPDRATEAF
>TRBJ1-1|TRBV25-1|.|10
ASRAGNTEAF
>TRBJ1-1|TRBV7-9|.|12
ASSPQNMNTEAF
>TRBJ2-1|TRBV6-5|.|14
ASSSTGAGGSDEQF
>TRBJ1-2|TRBV28|.|15
ASRPRSLGPSRGGYT
>TRBJ1-3|TRBV28|.|11
ASIGTSGNTIY
>TRBJ2-6|TRBV10-3|.|15
AITGGTRTSGANVLT
>TRBJ2-7|TRBV27|TRBD2|17
AIRTSGRGALSGSYEQY
>TRBJ2-7|TRBV14|.|14
ASSQDWIRGAYEQY
>TRBJ1-5|TRBV10-2|TRBD1|13
ASSDPDRASQPQH
>TRBJ1-2|TRBV2|.|10
ANTDRYNGYT
>TRBJ1-4|TRBV28|.|12
ASSLAGGREKLF
>TRBJ1-3|TRBV4-3|TRBD1|14
ASSQDRGRGGNTIY
>TRBJ1-3|TRBV14|.|13
ASSPPGTSGNTIY
>TRBJ2-2|TRBV6-5|.|11
ASSWRDTGELF
>TRBJ1-1|TRBV12-5|.|10
ASGSGVAEAF
>TRBJ1-1|TRBV15|.|12
ATSRDLSGTEAF
>TRBJ2-1|TRBV7-8|TRBD2|14
ASSFGWREGLTEQF
>TRBJ2-7|TRBV5-5|TRBD2|13
ASSLILAGVREQY
>TRBJ1-1|TRBV2|.|11
ASRGTGNTEAF